This T cell receptor beta chain was sequenced during a study of shared clonotypes between healthy human individuals. Of note for this clone: The antigen is unknown.

Overall study results and limits: Only blood samples were collected, and tissue repertoires likely differ.

Libraries were prepared by immunoSEQ multiplex PCR; TCRdb keeps only in-frame clonotypes and omits some of them. Of about 680,000 clones listed, around 78% are singletons. The sequenced sample consisted of memory CD4+ T cells sorted from blood. The subset denotes: CD45RA-negative fraction. The sequence was obtained from a woman in her 30s in good health.

The CDR3 here is CASSLGSAWPSNEQYF. The CDR3 DNA sequence: TGTGCCAGCAGCTTAGGTTCGGCCTGGCCGTCGAACGAGCAGTACTTC. This rearrangement joins TRBV11-3 to TRBJ2-7; D unresolved. This CDR3 has 16 amino acids. Germline CDR1 is SGHNT and CDR2 is YENEEA. V lost 1 base and J lost 5, with 18 bases in between.